The entry below describes one TCR beta chain. This clone's antigen is unknown. Qualities for individual bases were not recorded, and no much larger clone is one base off. For the CD8 naive samples, CD45RO-negative cells were positively selected for CCR7, yielding a CD45RA+CCR7+ population from which TemRA cells were excluded. Donors were healthy HIV-negative adults with no recently reported acute infections or vaccinations. Every donor was a Caucasian adult residing in Nashville, Tennessee, USA. Blood was collected by leukapheresis, and PBMCs were isolated by Ficoll-Histopaque density gradient centrifugation and then cryopreserved in liquid nitrogen vapor phase. Analytical flow cytometry was used to check the purity and quantity of every magnetically sorted T cell population. Genomic DNA was isolated from every sorted fraction and measured by UV absorbance on a Nanodrop 2000c. This specimen belongs to a study of shared clonotypes between healthy human individuals (dated by TCRdb to the early 2020s). With respect to the entire study: A couple of women and three men aged 18 to 49 years were included in the cohort. To increase sequencing depth and limit assay-specific biases, TCR repertoire library preparation and sequencing were carried out by different laboratories using diverse techniques. Leukapheresis yielded between about 0.8 and 8.9 billion PBMCs per donor. For each donor, CD4 naive and CD4 memory were each given three plates, CD8 naive was given two plates, and CD8 memory was given one plate. To estimate repertoire size and how much clonotypes are shared between individuals, the study performed deep sequencing of blood TCR repertoires from about five healthy adults. The study at large found these results: Naive subsets generally had larger estimated clonotype richness than memory subsets did. Higher generation probabilities were observed for clonotypes shared by all four sorted-subset donors than for non-shared clonotypes. The small number of donors limited the genetic and exposure-history diversity represented. Based on pairwise subsampling, the degree of clonotype sharing among donors was expected to be affected by sequencing depth. Sampling was restricted to blood, and TCR repertoires in tissues likely differ from the TCR repertoires found in blood. Even with the large sequencing depth, rarefaction of the sorted-subset datasets indicated that sequencing was incomplete. Sharing across a handful of donors was observed for about 5% of naive CD4, 3% to 3.5% of naive CD8, roughly 2.4% of memory CD4, and roughly 0.43% of memory CD8 clonotypes.

Its CDR3 holds 15 amino acids, cysteine through phenylalanine. Solely the CDR3 DNA is kept, with 45 bases framed from the first base. Looking up the germline V gene yields CDR1 MNHEY and CDR2 SVGAGI. Trimming costs V 7 bases and J 1 base, and their ends lie 15 bases apart. TCR CDR3 regions were amplified from genomic DNA by multiplex PCR using the deep immunoSEQ assay. Extracted genomic DNA from each cell subset was spread evenly across all wells of several immunoSEQ 96-well plates, with each plate serving as a replicate. For sorted subsets, around 200 ng genomic DNA, equal to about 30,000 T cell genomes, was loaded into each replicate PCR. Purified libraries were measured with a Qubit 3.0 fluorometer, size-checked on a Bioanalyzer 2100, and measured again with the KAPA Library Quantification kit. A separate single-read 150-cycle Illumina NextSeq 550 flow cell was used to sequence each immunoSEQ 96-well plate. The paper's data handling went like this. Because only junctional sequences without quality scores were contained in the immunoSEQ output, filtering matching that applied to full-length reads could not be performed. To assign V/J genes and CDR3, sequences were annotated using PyIR, a Python wrapper for IgBLAST v1.9, with IMGT germline references. Reads were filtered out if the reads had weak V/J assignments (E-value above 1e-6), no CDR3, stop codons, out-of-frame junctions, or ambiguous translated residues. A V3J clonotype was defined by an identical inferred V gene, J gene, and CDR3 amino acid sequence. To compute the percentage overlap between repertoires, the number of shared unique clonotypes was divided by the size of the smaller repertoire. Richness of each repertoire was evaluated using RTK rarefaction, the Chao1 estimator, and Recon v2.1 estimates of unobserved clonotypes. Generation probabilities for all TCRbeta clonotypes obtained by the gDNA method from a handful of donors were computed using OLGA. The table was pulled from immuneACCESS by TCRdb, which kept in-frame rearrangements only. Such tables lose some clones; where checked, under half of the loss comes from unresolved V genes, and the rest has no known cause. V, J and clone size derive from that table, while D and trimming were established from the DNA sequence. Within this sample are about 750,000 clones, with roughly 92% of them counted one time only. Less than 25% of the sample is taken by the ten largest.

This clonotype was obtained from a man between 25 and 39 years old in good health. The chain joins TRBV6-5 to TRBJ2-3; TRBD2 is possibly the D segment (6 matching bases). Specimen: naive CD8+ T cells sorted from blood. The sample's cell subset or site, from its label and the paper: CD45RA+CCR7+. The DNA reads as follows: TGTGCCAGCACCAATTTACGCGGGGGCACAGATACGCAGTATTTT. It encodes CASTNLRGGTDTQYF.